This T cell receptor (beta chain) was captured in a study of immune evolution from preneoplasia to lung adenocarcinoma. Study outcomes and limitations: KRAS-mutant nodules had the highest T cell clonality.

Deletions cut 6 bases from V and 7 bases from J, with 18 bases between. The CDR3 loop spans 14 amino acids. Germline V gene lookup returns CDR1 MNHEY and CDR2 SVGAGI. Resections took place in Japan or China from the mid-2010s to the late 2010s. Nucleic acids came from premalignant or tumor cells enriched by macro-dissection. Clones were sequenced by immunoSEQ multiplex PCR, and TCRdb holds only the in-frame ones, with some missing. Here the sample spans approximately 26,000 clones, roughly 74% being singletons. A remark on this clone: Its target is not known.

The chain links TRBV6-5 to TRBJ2-5; D possibly corresponds to TRBD2 (6 bases). Specimen: FFPE invasive lung adenocarcinoma tissue. This TCR came from a person between 55 and 69 years old with invasive lung adenocarcinoma. Some clones in this sample may be carry-over from other donors' samples. The CDR3 is CASRLRGGKATQYF. The CDR3 DNA follows: TGTGCCAGCAGGTTACGGGGCGGGAAGGCGACCCAGTACTTC.